This TCR beta chain was sequenced in a study of shared clonotypes between healthy human individuals (dated by TCRdb to 2020 to 2022). Notes on the research overall: Two women and a few men aged 18 to 49 years were included in the cohort. For each donor, CD4 naive and CD4 memory were each given three plates, CD8 naive was given two plates, and CD8 memory was given one plate. Each donor's leukapheresis produced roughly between roughly 0.85 and 9.5 billion PBMCs. To increase sequencing depth and limit assay-specific biases, different laboratories used diverse techniques to prepare libraries and sequence TCR repertoires. To estimate repertoire size and how much clonotype sharing occurs between individuals, the study deeply sequenced the blood TCR repertoires of about five healthy adults.

The donors were healthy, HIV-negative adults with no recently reported acute infections or vaccinations. Every donor was a Caucasian adult residing in Nashville, Tennessee, USA. CD4+ T cells were enriched through magnetic negative selection, after which naive cells were positively selected on CD45RA and the remaining negative fraction served as the memory subset. After blood collection by leukapheresis, PBMCs were isolated using Ficoll-Histopaque density gradient centrifugation and then cryopreserved in the vapor phase of liquid nitrogen. Analytical flow cytometry was used to check the purity and quantity of every magnetically sorted T cell population. Each sorted fraction had its genomic DNA isolated and then quantified by UV absorbance on a Nanodrop 2000c. Broad study findings and their caveats: Compared with non-shared clonotypes, clonotypes shared by all four sorted-subset donors had higher generation probabilities. Pairwise subsampling indicated that sequencing depth was expected to affect the degree of clonotype sharing among donors. The genetic and exposure-history diversity represented was limited by the small number of donors. Across four donors, approximately 5% of naive CD4, 3% to 4% of naive CD8, roughly 2.2% of memory CD4, and roughly 0.4% of memory CD8 clonotypes were shared. Incomplete sequencing was indicated by rarefaction of sorted-subset datasets, despite the large sequencing depth. Only blood was sampled, and tissue TCR repertoires likely differ from those in blood. Larger estimated clonotype richness was generally found for naive subsets than for memory subsets.

V ends up 1 base short and J 5 bases short, with an unmatched junction base count of 7. There are 16 amino acids in the CDR3, from cysteine to phenylalanine inclusive. Just CDR3 DNA is preserved here, 48 bases in frame from base 1. The germline V gene provides CDR1 SGHAT and CDR2 FQNNGV. Using the deep immunoSEQ assay, multiplex PCR amplified TCR CDR3 regions from genomic DNA. Extracted genomic DNA from each cell subset was spread evenly across all wells of several immunoSEQ 96-well plates, with each plate serving as a replicate. For sorted subsets, 150 to 250 ng of genomic DNA, equivalent to some 30,000 T cell genomes, went into each replicate PCR. Purified libraries were measured with a Qubit 3.0 fluorometer, size-checked on a Bioanalyzer 2100, and measured again with the KAPA Library Quantification kit. A separate single-read 150-cycle Illumina NextSeq 550 flow cell was used to sequence each immunoSEQ 96-well plate. In the source study's methods: Because only junctional sequences without quality scores were contained in the immunoSEQ output, filtering matching that applied to full-length reads could not be performed. Sequences were annotated with PyIR, a Python wrapper for IgBLAST v1.9, using IMGT germline references to assign V/J genes and CDR3. Reads with weak V/J assignments (E-value above 1e-6), missing CDR3, stop codons, out-of-frame junctions, or ambiguous translated residues were removed. V3J clonotypes were defined by identical inferred V gene, J gene, and CDR3 amino acid sequence. The percentage overlap between two repertoires was calculated by dividing the number of shared unique clonotypes by the size of the smaller repertoire. RTK rarefaction, the Chao1 estimator, and Recon v2.1 estimates of unobserved clonotypes were used to assess repertoire richness. For all TCRbeta clonotypes obtained by the gDNA method from four donors, generation probabilities were computed with OLGA. TCRdb holds this immuneACCESS table with in-frame rearrangements only. Some clones are missing; in checked studies, unresolved V genes explain under half, and the rest has no known cause. V and J calls and clone size are as listed in that table; D and trimming were resolved from the DNA. The sample table shows a few hundred thousand clones, and 60% to 80% are seen once. The ten largest clones capture approximately 10% of the sample.

A note on this clone: Its antigen is unknown. The sample holds no much larger clone one base away, and base qualities are not on file.

The chain uses TRBV11-2 and TRBJ2-2; the central 7 bases match TRBD2. The clonotype was recovered from a man under 40 in good health. Sequencing was performed on memory CD4+ T cells sorted from blood. This sample's cell subset or site label indicates: CD45RA-negative fraction. This receptor carries the CDR3 CASSLAGGAGTGELFF. The nucleotide sequence reads as follows: TGTGCCAGCAGCTTAGCTGGGGGAGCGGGAACCGGGGAGCTGTTTTTT.